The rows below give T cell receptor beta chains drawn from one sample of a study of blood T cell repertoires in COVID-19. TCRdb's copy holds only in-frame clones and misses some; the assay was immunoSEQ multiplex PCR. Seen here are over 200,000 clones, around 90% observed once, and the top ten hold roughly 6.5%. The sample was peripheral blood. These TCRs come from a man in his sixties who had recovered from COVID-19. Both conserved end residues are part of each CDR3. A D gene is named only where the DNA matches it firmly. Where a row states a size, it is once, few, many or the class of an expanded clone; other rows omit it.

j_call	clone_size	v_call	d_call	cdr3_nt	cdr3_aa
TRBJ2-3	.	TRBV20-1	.	TGCAGTTTCCGTCCCACAGATACGCAGTATTTT	CSFRPTDTQYF
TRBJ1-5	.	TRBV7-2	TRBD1	TGTGCCAGCAGCTTAGGGGGACAGGGGTACAATCAGCCCCAGCATTTT	CASSLGGQGYNQPQHF
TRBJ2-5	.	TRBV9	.	TGTGCCAGCAGTCAGGGGGGCGGTGAGACCCAGTACTTC	CASSQGGGETQYF
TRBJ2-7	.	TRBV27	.	TGTGCCAGCAGTTTAGAACTAGACACTGAGCAGTACTTC	CASSLELDTEQYF
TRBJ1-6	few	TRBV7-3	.	TGTGCCAGCAGCGTGAGCCGCTCCTATAATTCACCCCTCCACTTT	CASSVSRSYNSPLHF
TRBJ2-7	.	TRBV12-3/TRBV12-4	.	TGTGCCAGCAGCCGGGGGTACGAGCAGTACTTC	CASSRGYEQYF
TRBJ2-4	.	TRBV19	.	TGTGCCAGTAGTCCCCTGTACGTCGGCAAAAACATTCAGTACTTC	CASSPLYVGKNIQYF
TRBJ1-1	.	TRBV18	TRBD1	TGTGCCAGCTCTCTACAGGGGGGCGACACTGAAGCTTTCTTT	CASSLQGGDTEAFF
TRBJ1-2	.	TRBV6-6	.	TGTGCCAGCAGTTACTCGGGGGGGGATTATGGCTACACCTTC	CASSYSGGDYGYTF
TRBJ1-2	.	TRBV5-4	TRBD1	TGTGCCAGCAGCAAGGGGGACAGGGGCGACTATGGCTACACCTTC	CASSKGDRGDYGYTF
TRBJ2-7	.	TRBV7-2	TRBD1	TGTGCCAGCAGCAAGCCCGGGACAGCGTCCTACGAGCAGTACTTC	CASSKPGTASYEQYF
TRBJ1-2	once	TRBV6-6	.	TGTGCCAGCAGCCGTGGGGACCCCGGAGGGTATGGCTACACCTTC	CASSRGDPGGYGYTF
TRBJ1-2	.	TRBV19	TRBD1	TGTGCCAGTAGTCGGGACAGGGGGGACTATGGCTACACCTTC	CASSRDRGDYGYTF
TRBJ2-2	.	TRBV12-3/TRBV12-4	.	TGTGCCAGCGTAACTGCGAACACCGGGGAGCTGTTTTTT	CASVTANTGELFF
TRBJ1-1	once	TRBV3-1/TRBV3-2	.	TGTGCCAGCAGCCAGAGGGATGTCCCTGAAGCTTTCTTT	CASSQRDVPEAFF
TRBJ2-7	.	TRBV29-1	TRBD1	TGCAGCGTTGTGCGACAGGGGAATGGCGAGCAGTACTTC	CSVVRQGNGEQYF
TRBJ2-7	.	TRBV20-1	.	TGCAGTGCTAGAGCAGGTGGCGAGCAGTACTTC	CSARAGGEQYF
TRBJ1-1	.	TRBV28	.	TGTGCCAGCAGTTCAGTAAACACTGAAGCTTTCTTT	CASSSVNTEAFF
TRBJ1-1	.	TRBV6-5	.	TGTGCCAGCAGTCGACTGGTCACACTCAACACTGAAGCTTTCTTT	CASSRLVTLNTEAFF
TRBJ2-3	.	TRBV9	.	TGTGCCAGCAGCGTTTCCCCCCCGGGGGCGCAGTATTTT	CASSVSPPGAQYF
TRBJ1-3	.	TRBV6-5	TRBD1	TGTGCCAGCAGTTATCGGACAGGGTTCTCTGGAAACACCATATATTTT	CASSYRTGFSGNTIYF
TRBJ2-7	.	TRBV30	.	TGTGCCTGGAGCCCCACGGACATCCCGCCTCGGCAGTACTTC	CAWSPTDIPPRQYF
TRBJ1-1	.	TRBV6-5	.	TGTGCCAGCAGACGGGGGAACACTGAAGCTTTCTTT	CASRRGNTEAFF
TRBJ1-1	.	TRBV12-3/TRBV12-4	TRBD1	TGTGCCAGCAGTTATGACAGGGGCACTGAAGCTTTCTTT	CASSYDRGTEAFF
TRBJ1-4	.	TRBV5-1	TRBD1	TGCGCCAGCAGTAGGGACAGGGGGCACGAAAAACTGTTTTTT	CASSRDRGHEKLFF
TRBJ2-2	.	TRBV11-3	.	TGTGCCAGCAGCTTAGGAGGCCCCCGGGGCGGGGAGCTGTTTTTT	CASSLGGPRGGELFF
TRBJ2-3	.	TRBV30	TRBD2	TGTGCCTGGAGTGTACTGTCTAGCGGGAGGGCCGGTACGCAGTATTTT	CAWSVLSSGRAGTQYF
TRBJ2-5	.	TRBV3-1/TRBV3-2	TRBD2	TGTGCCAGCAGCCTCTCCCGGGGGGGCACAGAGACCCAGTACTTC	CASSLSRGGTETQYF
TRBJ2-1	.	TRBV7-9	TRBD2	TGTGCCAGCAGCTTCTCGGGAGGGGGCTCCTACAATGAGCAGTTCTTC	CASSFSGGGSYNEQFF